This T cell receptor (beta chain) is drawn from a study of shared clonotypes between healthy human individuals. Using immunoSEQ multiplex PCR, the repertoire was profiled, and TCRdb retains in-frame clones only, with some absent. Here the sample spans some 1,400,000 clones, 96% being singletons. The V end was cut by 6 bases, the J end by 5 bases, with 19 bases between. Germline-derived CDR1 and CDR2 are MDHEN and SYDVKM. The CDR3 has 15 residues. Sample: naive CD4+ T cells sorted from blood. Subset of the sample: CD45RA+ positively selected. This receptor was obtained from a man aged 30-40 years in good health. The chain combines TRBV28 with TRBJ1-2; D might be TRBD1 (6 bases). The CDR3 bases are TGTGCCAGCAGCCTTTTCAAAGGGGGGAGATATGGCTACACCTTC. Translating it yields CASSLFKGGRYGYTF.